Below, 19 T cell receptor beta chains from the same sample are listed, as sequenced in a study of vaccination effects on CD4 cells after COVID-19. A roughly ten-day culture period preceded the isolation of CD4+ T cells. A positive SARS-CoV-2 PCR test fell between March and December 2020. Participants completed two doses of the BNT162b2 or mRNA-1273 vaccine. This table comes from immunoSEQ multiplex PCR, and its TCRdb copy is limited to in-frame clones, with some not included. The data contain around 50,000 clones, about four fifths of them seen just once; the ten biggest clones take up 5.4%. No antigen is known for these receptors. Sequenced here: CD4+ T cells from PBMCs cultured without peptide, sampled after COVID-19 vaccination. The source is a human donor who had a prior SARS-CoV-2 infection.

The chain uses TRBV15 and TRBJ2-4, with D perhaps TRBD1 or TRBD2 (5 bases each). The CDR3 consists of 16 residues. Trimming cost V 6 bases and J 0 bases, with 15 bases left between them. Looked up from germline, CDR1 is LNHNV and CDR2 is YYDKDF (reference sequence). CDR3 sequence: CATSLGTLLAKNIQYF. DNA for the CDR3: TGTGCCACCAGTTTAGGGACCTTATTAGCCAAAAACATTCAGTACTTC.

About this clone: One junction end disagrees with the germline gene, perhaps due to a read error. V gene TRBV5-4 combines with J gene TRBJ2-2, with 10 bases aligning to TRBD2. CDR1 SGHNT and CDR2 YYREEE come from the germline V gene (reference sequence). CDR3 size: 17 residues. Here the CDR3 DNA reads TGTGCCAGCAACTATAAGAAGGGACTAGCGAACGCCGGGGAGCTGTTTTTT. Its translation is CASNYKKGLANAGELFF.

This clone was seen only once. V gene TRBV18 combines with J gene TRBJ1-2, with TRBD1 matching 7 bases. This CDR3 region has 15 residues. Germline CDR1 is KGHSH and CDR2 is LQKENI. V shed 4 bases, J shed 4 bases, and the junction held 9 bases outside the gene matches. CDR3 sequence (DNA): TGTGCCAGCTCACTCGGACCGGGACAGTCCTATGGCTACACCTTC. The encoded protein is CASSLGPGQSYGYTF.

CDR3 in DNA: TGTGCCAGCAGTCCCAGGACAGGGGACACCGTTTTGGGCTACACCTTC. This codes for CASSPRTGDTVLGYTF. The rearrangement uses TRBV27 and TRBJ1-2; 9 nucleotides align to TRBD1. The V segment lost 5 bases and the J segment 8 bases; nucleotides outside the gene matches: 15. CDR3 size: 16 residues. Germline V CDR1 and CDR2: MNHEY, SMNVEV (reference sequence).

The rearrangement joins TRBV6-5 to TRBJ1-1; D is uncertain. The V end lost 7 bases, the J end lost 6 bases, and 12 bases lay between the germline ends. CDR3 length equals 12 residues. Per germline, CDR1 MNHEY and CDR2 SVGAGI. As DNA, the CDR3 is TGTGCCAGCACCGTATACCCCCCTGAAGCTTTCTTT. Translated, it gives CASTVYPPEAFF.

The chain combines TRBV3-1 (or the pseudogene TRBV3-2) with TRBJ2-5; 7 bases agree with TRBD1. In germline, CDR1 is LGHDT, CDR2 YNNKEL (reference sequence). CDR3 size: 15 residues. V lost 4 bases and J lost 1; bases outside the gene matches: 6. The CDR3 loop reads CASSRWDSRQETQYF. CDR3 bases: TGTGCCAGCAGCCGCTGGGACAGCCGCCAAGAGACCCAGTACTTC.

The rearrangement uses TRBV5-1 and TRBJ1-1, with D unclear. Between the trimmed V and J ends, which lost 0 bases and 1 base, there was a span of 4 bases. The CDR3 runs 13 residues. Germline V gene lookup returns CDR1 SGHRS and CDR2 YFSETQ. The CDR3 reads CASSLEQNTEAFF. The CDR3 DNA is TGCGCCAGCAGCTTGGAACAGAACACTGAAGCTTTCTTT.

This clone was seen once. The chain combines TRBV9 with TRBJ1-3; TRBD1 aligns across 7 bases. Germline V CDR1 and CDR2: SGDLS, YYNGEE. The CDR3 totals 14 residues. With 3 bases clipped from V and 4 bases from J, the junction kept 4 bases outside the gene matches. This chain's CDR3 is CASSDQGGGNTIYF. CDR3 bases: TGTGCCAGCAGCGACCAGGGGGGCGGAAACACCATATATTTT.

J is TRBJ1-4 and V is TRBV6-6; D is ambiguous. There are 14 residues in the CDR3. Germline V gene data show CDR1 as MNHNY and CDR2 as SVGAGI (reference sequence). The ends were cut back, 0 bases at V and 7 bases at J, with 9 bases in the middle. For the CDR3, the DNA is TGTGCCAGCAGTTACTCCCACCGAGTTGAAAAACTGTTTTTT. It encodes CASSYSHRVEKLFF.

This clone was seen a few times. The chain employs TRBV4-1 and TRBJ2-3; 7 positions match TRBD1. Germline V CDR1 and CDR2: MGHRA, YSYEKL. The V gene end was trimmed by 4 bases and the J gene end by 2 bases; junction bases not matched to a gene: 6. CDR3 length: 15 residues. The CDR3 spells CASSPDRVVTDTQYF. The CDR3 DNA follows: TGCGCCAGCAGCCCCGACAGGGTAGTCACAGATACGCAGTATTTT.

In this sample, this clone turned up a few times. The J gene is TRBJ2-5, the V gene TRBV5-1, with D possibly being TRBD2 (6 bases). The germline CDR1 and CDR2 sequences are SGHRS and YFSETQ. V lost 0 bases, J lost 1 base, and 10 bases lay in between. The CDR3 length is 15 residues. CDR3 protein: CASSLGGAGQETQYF. The CDR3 DNA follows: TGCGCCAGCAGCTTGGGCGGGGCGGGCCAAGAGACCCAGTACTTC.

This chain joins TRBV5-5 and TRBJ1-5; D ambiguous. CDR3 length: 16 amino acids. The germline V gene encodes CDR1 SGHKS and CDR2 YYEKEE (reference sequence). Trimming left V 0 bases short and J 0 bases short, with 10 bases between. CDR3 bases: TGTGCCAGCAGCTTGGGAGTCGGTCATAGCAATCAGCCCCAGCATTTT. This sequence encodes CASSLGVGHSNQPQHF.

V and J are TRBV27 and TRBJ2-2; 9 nucleotides align to TRBD2. The V and J ends lost 6 bases and 6 bases, in that order; junction bases with no gene match: 8. This CDR3 is 15 amino acids long. Looked up from germline, CDR1 is MNHEY and CDR2 is SMNVEV (reference sequence). This CDR3 is CASSLSGRSPGELFF. The CDR3 region has the DNA TGTGCCAGCAGCCTTAGCGGGAGATCCCCCGGGGAGCTGTTTTTT.

CDR3 region: CASSASPGFPGELFF. DNA for the CDR3: TGTGCCAGCAGCGCCAGCCCAGGATTTCCCGGGGAGCTGTTTTTT. The chain joins TRBV9 to TRBJ2-2; D remains unclear. Germline lookup yields CDR1 SGDLS and CDR2 YYNGEE. Deletions cut 3 bases from V and 6 bases from J, with 15 bases between. CDR3 length equals 15 residues.

The sample holds a few counts of this clone. The V gene is TRBV2, the J gene TRBJ1-1; weak D call: TRBD1 (5 bases). V was trimmed by 1 base and J by 3 bases, leaving 15 bases between them. The germline V gene encodes CDR1 SNHLY and CDR2 FYNNEI. The CDR3 is made up of 16 amino acids. The CDR3, as DNA: TGTGCCAGCAGTGAAGAGGGGAGAGGAGCGGACACTGAAGCTTTCTTT. It specifies CASSEEGRGADTEAFF. Full variable domain (remainder filled in from reference TRBV2 and TRBJ1-1): EPEVTQTPSHQVTQMGQEVILRCVPISNHLYFYWYRQILGQKVEFLVSFYNNEISEKSEIFDDQFSVERPDGSNFTLKIRSTKLEDSAMYFCASSEEGRGADTEAFFGQGTRLTVV.

This clone was seen only a few times. The chain links TRBV30 to TRBJ2-7; maybe TRBD2 (6 bases). Trimming shortened V by 2 bases and J by 4 bases, and 15 bases separated the two germline ends. Germline-derived CDR1 and CDR2 are GTSNPN and SVGIG (reference sequence). This CDR3 is built from 14 residues. CDR3 in amino acids: CAWSRAPGGYEQYF. As DNA, the CDR3 is TGTGCCTGGAGTAGAGCCCCCGGGGGTTACGAGCAGTACTTC.

This rearrangement joins TRBV6-6 to TRBJ2-2; 7 positions agree with TRBD1. V lost 2 bases to trimming and J lost 0 bases; unmatched junction nucleotides: 3. Germline V gene sequence: CDR1 MNHNY, CDR2 SVGAGI (reference sequence). This CDR3 spans 16 amino acids. CDR3: CASSYGGQSNTGELFF. The CDR3 bases are TGTGCCAGCAGTTACGGGGGACAGTCGAACACCGGGGAGCTGTTTTTT.

The V gene is TRBV6-5, the J gene TRBJ2-5; D remains ambiguous. The V gene lost 6 bases and the J gene lost 5 bases, with 13 bases spanning the gap. Per the germline V gene, CDR1 is MNHEY and CDR2 is SVGAGI. The CDR3 runs to 13 residues. The CDR3 here is CASSAVPVETQYF. DNA of the CDR3: TGTGCCAGCAGCGCAGTCCCCGTGGAGACCCAGTACTTC.

This rearrangement joins TRBV25-1 to TRBJ2-3; D remains ambiguous. CDR1 and CDR2 from the germline V gene are MGHDK and SYGVNS. Deletions cut 2 bases from V and 1 base from J, with 4 bases between. The CDR3 loop spans 13 amino acids. CDR3 loop: CASSEAGTDTQYF. In DNA, the CDR3 is TGTGCCAGCAGTGAAGCCGGCACAGATACGCAGTATTTT.